A single sample gave rise to the 6 T cell receptor beta chains below, sequenced in a study of metastatic and nonmetastatic thyroid tumors. Thyroid surgery was performed in patients who had received no treatment beforehand. MiXCR was used by TCRdb to re-call the PCR reads. This sample has roughly 8,900 clones, with roughly 24% found just once. The material sequenced was adjacent normal tissue. The receptors originated from a female donor with papillary thyroid cancer or a benign thyroid nodule (not recorded which). Some clones in this sample may be carry-over from other donors' samples.

This clone came up a few times. This chain uses TRBV6-1 with TRBJ2-1, with 11 nucleotides matching TRBD2. The V gene's germline CDR1 is MNHNS and CDR2 SASEGT. V shed 6 bases and J 2 bases; nucleotides not matched to a gene: 12. There are 18 residues in the CDR3. This chain's CDR3 is CASSSYGLAGTPYNEQFF. CDR3 in DNA: TGTGCCAGCAGCTCCTATGGACTAGCGGGTACCCCCTACAATGAGCAGTTCTTC.

This rearrangement joins TRBV20-1 to TRBJ2-7; TRBD1 aligns across 7 bases. Germline V gene data show CDR1 as DFQATT and CDR2 as SNEGSKA (reference sequence). There are 15 residues in the CDR3. V shed 4 bases, J shed 1 base, and the junction held 10 bases outside the gene matches. This CDR3 reads CSATKSGTVSYEQYF. The CDR3 region has the DNA TGCAGTGCTACGAAATCCGGGACAGTATCCTACGAGCAGTACTTC.

V usage is TRBV11-2 and J usage is TRBJ2-5; D gene unclear. CDR1 and CDR2 from the germline V gene are SGHAT and FQNNGV. Trimming removed 1 base at V and 2 bases at J, with 5 bases between. The CDR3 loop spans 13 amino acids. The CDR3 DNA is TGTGCCAGCAGCTTAGTATTGCAAGAGACCCAGTACTTC. Translated, it gives CASSLVLQETQYF.

The sample holds one count of this clone. A junction end diverges from the germline sequence, so it may reflect a read error. This rearrangement joins TRBV3-1 to TRBJ1-6; TRBD1 is a possible D gene (5 bases). This CDR3 region has 17 residues. CDR1 and CDR2 from the germline V gene are LGHDT and YNNKEL (reference sequence). CDR3 bases: TGTGCCAGCTGCCAAGACCGGGGTAGGGGCTATAACTCACCCCTCCACTTT. This codes for CASCQDRGRGYNSPLHF.

In this sample, this clone turned up a few times. The rearrangement links TRBV27 to TRBJ2-7, with D perhaps assigned TRBD1 or TRBD2 (6 bases each). Germline assignment: CDR1 MNHEY and CDR2 SMNVEV (reference sequence). This CDR3 spans 15 amino acids. Trimming left V 2 bases short and J 3 bases short, with 14 bases between. CDR3: CASSLGGTWDYEQYF. As DNA, the CDR3 is TGTGCCAGCAGTTTAGGCGGGACATGGGACTACGAGCAGTACTTC.

This clone is deemed medium-sized. V gene TRBV2 combines with J gene TRBJ2-2; 9 nucleotides align to TRBD1. The CDR3 covers 14 residues. CDR1 is SNHLY, CDR2 FYNNEI, per germline. V lost 9 bases, J lost 0 bases, and 2 bases stayed unmatched. The CDR3 region is CARRTGANTGELFF. Written as DNA, the CDR3 is TGTGCCAGGAGGACAGGGGCGAACACCGGGGAGCTGTTTTTT.